The 9 T cell receptor beta chains below come from one sample, sequenced in a study of T cells in Graves' hyperthyroidism and ophthalmopathy (dated by TCRdb to between 2019 and 2020). Library construction relied on multiplex PCR. Sequencing relied on an Illumina HiSeq 2000. Amplification of TCR beta CDR3 regions was carried out from RNA transcripts. A first-round RT-PCR of the TCR CDR3 used the HTBI primer set with the Qiagen OneStep RT-PCR kit. TCRdb reprocessing: public reads trimmed at Q25 with fastp, clones called with MiXCR, in-frame beta chains kept. Each record represents a unique CDR3 protein, reported with the most common genes and DNA among its rows. For this sample there are about 520,000 distinct CDR3 sequences; around 22% appear just once. Of the sample, roughly 12% is held by the ten largest clones. The source material was blood. The receptors here all came from a young woman with Graves' ophthalmopathy.

This clonotype was detected many times. V and J are TRBV7-3 and TRBJ2-5, with a possible D match to TRBD1 (6 bases). Trimming pared 5 bases from V and 5 bases from J, leaving 15 bases between. CDR3 length: 14 residues. The germline CDR1 and CDR2 sequences are SGHTA and FQGTGA. The CDR3 reads CASSKTGSRETQYF. The CDR3 DNA sequence: TGTGCCAGCAGCAAAACAGGGAGTCGGGAGACCCAGTACTTC. Full variable domain (rest looked up from reference TRBV7-3 and TRBJ2-5): GAGVSQTPSNKVTEKGKYVELRCDPISGHTALYWYRQSLGQGPEFLIYFQGTGAADDSGLPNDRFFAVRPEGSVSTLKIQRTERGDSAVYLCASSKTGSRETQYFGPGTRLLVL.

Comment on this clonotype: A much larger clone lies one base from this, so it may be a read error. The gene calls are TRBV6-1 and TRBJ2-3, with D hard to call. Germline values: CDR1 MNHNS, CDR2 SASEGT. V was trimmed by 7 bases and J by 4 bases, leaving 21 bases between them. This CDR3 spans 16 amino acids. The CDR3: CASTPGYGANSDTQYF. The CDR3 DNA reads TGTGCCAGCACCCCCGGGTATGGAGCAAACTCAGATACGCAGTATTTT.

The chain recombines TRBV11-2 with TRBJ1-1; D not resolved. The CDR3 consists of 11 residues. Germline assignment: CDR1 SGHAT and CDR2 FQNNGV. The V gene lost 2 bases and the J gene lost 7 bases, with 5 bases spanning the gap. CDR3 nucleotides: TGTGCCAGCAGCTTACGTTATGAAGCTTTCTTT. It is translated as CASSLRYEAFF. Using reference TRBV11-2 and TRBJ1-1 for the parts outside the CDR3, the full variable domain is EAGVAQSPRYKIIEKRQSVAFWCNPISGHATLYWYQQILGQGPKLLIQFQNNGVVDDSQLPKDRFSAERLKGVDSTLKIQPAKLEDSAVYLCASSLRYEAFFGQGTRLTVV.

In this sample, this clonotype turned up many times. CDR3 coding DNA: TGTGCCAGCAGCTCCCTGGCCGAAAGCACCATATATTTT. Translated, it gives CASSSLAESTIYF. The V call is TRBV11-2, the J call TRBJ1-3; D remains ambiguous. The ends were cut back, 4 bases at V and 9 bases at J, with 13 bases in the middle. The CDR3 spans 13 residues. CDR1 and CDR2 (germline): SGHAT, FQNNGV.

This clonotype was counted between two and nine times. The chain has TRBV30 and TRBJ1-3; no definite D call. Germline V CDR1 and CDR2: GTSNPN, SVGIG (reference sequence). Trimming shortened V by 8 bases and J by 0 bases, and 11 bases separated the two germline ends. The CDR3 extends over 13 amino acids. This chain's CDR3 is CATKMDSGNTIYF. For the CDR3, the DNA is TGTGCCACTAAGATGGACTCTGGAAACACCATATATTTT.

Ten or more counts support this clonotype. The rearrangement joins TRBV11-2 to TRBJ1-5; D not certain. This CDR3 is built from 13 residues. Germline V lookup: CDR1 SGHAT, CDR2 FQNNGV. Trimming removed 5 bases at V and 3 bases at J, with 8 bases between. The CDR3 sequence: CASSLVANQPQHF. In DNA, the CDR3 is TGTGCCAGCAGCCTAGTCGCCAATCAGCCCCAGCATTTT. The whole variable domain, filled in from reference TRBV11-2 and TRBJ1-5, reads EAGVAQSPRYKIIEKRQSVAFWCNPISGHATLYWYQQILGQGPKLLIQFQNNGVVDDSQLPKDRFSAERLKGVDSTLKIQPAKLEDSAVYLCASSLVANQPQHFGDGTRLSIL.

This clonotype was seen repeatedly, ten times or more. The chain is built from TRBV27 and TRBJ2-7; TRBD1 might be the D (6 bases). Trimming stripped 3 bases from V and 4 bases from J, with 13 bases between. Germline-derived CDR1 and CDR2 are MNHEY and SMNVEV (reference sequence). CDR3 length: 14 amino acids. DNA of the CDR3: TGTGCCAGCAGTTTCTTTCACAGGGAATACGAGCAGTACTTC. Translating gives CASSFFHREYEQYF.

Many counts were recorded for this clonotype. This chain uses TRBV20-1 with TRBJ1-5; D is unresolved. CDR1 is DFQATT, CDR2 SNEGSKA, per germline (reference sequence). V lost 5 bases, J lost 7 bases, and 12 bases lay in between. This CDR3 has 12 residues. The CDR3: CSAHETEQPQHF. Here the CDR3 DNA reads TGCAGTGCTCATGAAACGGAACAGCCCCAGCATTTT.

This clonotype was seen many times. The chain carries TRBV9 and TRBJ1-1; D uncertain. There are 13 residues in the CDR3. Trimming removed 0 bases at V and 7 bases at J, with 10 bases between. The germline V gene has CDR1 SGDLS and CDR2 YYNGEE. CDR3: CASSVAYGDEAFF. CDR3 nucleotides: TGTGCCAGCAGCGTAGCTTACGGTGATGAAGCTTTCTTT.